This record concerns one TCR beta chain sequence. The antigen remains unidentified. This entry belongs to a study of blood T cells in healthy people across ages. Points from the study as a whole: Bulk PBMC profiling left naive and antigen-experienced comparisons inconclusive. Long-lived and aged donors differed, with more naive CD4+ cells and higher diversity in the long-lived.

Alongside a J-beta primer mix, a sample-barcoded 5' primer served in a second PCR lasting about 6 to 12 cycles. The authors tagged each cDNA molecule using a template-switch adaptor with 12 random nucleotides. Each CDR3 protein is one row after TCRdb ran MiXCR on the 5' RACE reads. The sample has 650,000 to 800,000 distinct CDR3 sequences, about 50% seen once. CDR1 DFQATT and CDR2 SNEGSKA come from the germline V gene (reference sequence). The CDR3 length is 14 residues. The V and J ends lost 6 bases and 6 bases respectively, with 19 bases between them. The receptor's source is an elderly woman in good health. The sample taken for sequencing was blood. The genes are TRBV20-1 and TRBJ2-3, with TRBD1 as a possible D gene (5 bases). The CDR3 here is CSAATGHRRDTQYF. The CDR3 bases are TGCAGTGCAGCAACAGGTCACCGCAGGGATACGCAGTATTTT.